The source of this TCR beta chain is a study of cytomegalovirus exposure and HLA in healthy donors. This clone was recorded only once. What it binds is unknown. Study conclusions and caveats: Later genetic work tied a missense DCLRE1C variant to beta-chain V and J trimming.

PCR used 60 Vbeta primers and 13 Jbeta primers. Sequencing used immunoSEQ multiplex PCR; TCRdb keeps in-frame clones, though not all of them. The sample yields about 140,000 clones, about 76% seen once. Germline-derived CDR1 and CDR2 are MNHEY and SVGAGI. The V and J ends lost 5 bases and 7 bases, in that order; junction bases with no gene match: 6. The CDR3 extends over 14 amino acids. Material: PBMCs. The rearrangement joins TRBV6-5 to TRBJ2-1; 9 bases are a match to TRBD2. This TCR was sampled from a male donor in good health and CMV-seronegative. The CDR3 DNA reads as TGTGCCAGCAGTGAGACTAGCGGAGGGAATGAGCAGTTCTTC. Translated, it gives CASSETSGGNEQFF.